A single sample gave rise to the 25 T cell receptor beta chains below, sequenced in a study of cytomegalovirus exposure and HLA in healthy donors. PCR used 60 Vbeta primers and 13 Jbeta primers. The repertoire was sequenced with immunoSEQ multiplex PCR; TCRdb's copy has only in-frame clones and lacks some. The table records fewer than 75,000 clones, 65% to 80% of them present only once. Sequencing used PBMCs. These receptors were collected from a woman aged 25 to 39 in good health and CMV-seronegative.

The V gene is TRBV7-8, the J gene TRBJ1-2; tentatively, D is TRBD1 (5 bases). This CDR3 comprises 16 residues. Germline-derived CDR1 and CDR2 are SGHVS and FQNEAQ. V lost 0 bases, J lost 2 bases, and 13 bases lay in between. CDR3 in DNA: TGTGCCAGCAGCTTAGCGCGCGGGGCGCAAAACTATGGCTACACCTTC. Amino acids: CASSLARGAQNYGYTF.

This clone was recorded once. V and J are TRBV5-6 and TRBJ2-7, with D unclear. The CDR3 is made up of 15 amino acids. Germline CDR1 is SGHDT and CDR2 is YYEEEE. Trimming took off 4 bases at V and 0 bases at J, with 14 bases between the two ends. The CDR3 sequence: CASSLVRRSSYEQYF. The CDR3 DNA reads TGTGCCAGCAGCCTGGTCCGTAGGAGCTCCTACGAGCAGTACTTC.

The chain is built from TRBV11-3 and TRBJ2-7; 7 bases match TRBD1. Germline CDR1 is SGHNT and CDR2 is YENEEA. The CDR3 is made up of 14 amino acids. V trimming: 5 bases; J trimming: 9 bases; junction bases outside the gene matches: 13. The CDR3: CASSLGDSAFGQYV. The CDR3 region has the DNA TGTGCCAGCAGCCTAGGGGACAGTGCTTTCGGGCAGTACGTC.

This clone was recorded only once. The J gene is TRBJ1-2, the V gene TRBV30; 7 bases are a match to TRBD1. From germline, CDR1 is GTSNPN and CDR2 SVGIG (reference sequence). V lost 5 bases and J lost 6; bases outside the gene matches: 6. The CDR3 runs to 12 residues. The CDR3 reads CAWSHTGDGYTF. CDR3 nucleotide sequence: TGTGCCTGGTCCCACACAGGGGATGGCTACACCTTC.

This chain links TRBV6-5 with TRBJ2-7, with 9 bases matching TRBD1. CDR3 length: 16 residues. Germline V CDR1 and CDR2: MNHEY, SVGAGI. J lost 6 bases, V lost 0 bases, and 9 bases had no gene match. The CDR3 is CASSYSGTGGSGEQYF. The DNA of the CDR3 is TGTGCCAGCAGTTACTCGGGAACAGGGGGCTCCGGCGAGCAGTACTTC.

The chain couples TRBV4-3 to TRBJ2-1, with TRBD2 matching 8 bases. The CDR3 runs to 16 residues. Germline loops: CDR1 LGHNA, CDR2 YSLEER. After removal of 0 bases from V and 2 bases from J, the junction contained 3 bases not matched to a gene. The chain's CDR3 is CASSQEAGVAYNEQFF. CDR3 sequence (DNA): TGCGCCAGCAGCCAAGAAGCGGGAGTGGCCTACAATGAGCAGTTCTTC.

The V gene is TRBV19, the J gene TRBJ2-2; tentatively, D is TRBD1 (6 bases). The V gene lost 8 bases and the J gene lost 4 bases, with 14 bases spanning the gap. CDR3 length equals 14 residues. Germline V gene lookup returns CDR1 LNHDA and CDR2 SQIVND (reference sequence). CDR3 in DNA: TGTGCCAGTGAGAGACAGGTGGGCACCGGGGAGCTGTTTTTT. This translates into CASERQVGTGELFF.

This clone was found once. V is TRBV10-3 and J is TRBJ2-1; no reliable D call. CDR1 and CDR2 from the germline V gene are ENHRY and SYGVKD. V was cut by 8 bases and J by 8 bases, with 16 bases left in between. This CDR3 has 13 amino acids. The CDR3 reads CAIGRLRSDEQFF. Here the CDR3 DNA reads TGTGCCATCGGTAGACTGAGGAGTGATGAGCAGTTCTTC.

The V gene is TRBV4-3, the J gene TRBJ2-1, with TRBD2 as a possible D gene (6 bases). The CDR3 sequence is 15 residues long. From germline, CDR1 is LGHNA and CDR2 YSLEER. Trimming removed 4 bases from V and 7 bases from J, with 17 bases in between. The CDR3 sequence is CASSPTLAATNEQFF. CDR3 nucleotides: TGCGCCAGCAGCCCAACACTAGCTGCTACTAATGAGCAGTTCTTC.

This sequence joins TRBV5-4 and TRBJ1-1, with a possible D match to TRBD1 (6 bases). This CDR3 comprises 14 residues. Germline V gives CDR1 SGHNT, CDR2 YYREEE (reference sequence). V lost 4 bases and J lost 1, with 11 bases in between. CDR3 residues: CASSPGGGNTEAFF. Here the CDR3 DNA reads TGTGCCAGCAGCCCTGGGGGCGGGAACACTGAAGCTTTCTTT.

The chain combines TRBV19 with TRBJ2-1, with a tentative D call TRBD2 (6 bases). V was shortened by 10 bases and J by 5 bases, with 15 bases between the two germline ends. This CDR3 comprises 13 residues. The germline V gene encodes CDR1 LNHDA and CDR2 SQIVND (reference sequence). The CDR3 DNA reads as TGTGCCACCCAGAGCGGGCCCAACAATGAGCAGTTCTTC. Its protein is CATQSGPNNEQFF.

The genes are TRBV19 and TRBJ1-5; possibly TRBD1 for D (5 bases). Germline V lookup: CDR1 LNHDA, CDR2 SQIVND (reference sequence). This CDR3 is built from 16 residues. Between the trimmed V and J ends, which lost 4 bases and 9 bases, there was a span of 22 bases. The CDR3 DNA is TGTGCCAGTAGTAAGTTTAAGGGGTCTGAACAACGGCCCCAGCATTTT. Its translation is CASSKFKGSEQRPQHF.

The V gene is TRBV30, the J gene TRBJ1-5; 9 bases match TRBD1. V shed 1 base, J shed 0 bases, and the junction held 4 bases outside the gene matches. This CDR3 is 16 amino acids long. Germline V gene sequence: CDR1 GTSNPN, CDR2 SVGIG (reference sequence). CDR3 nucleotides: TGTGCCTGGAGTGCTACAGGGGGCTTTAGCAATCAGCCCCAGCATTTT. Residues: CAWSATGGFSNQPQHF. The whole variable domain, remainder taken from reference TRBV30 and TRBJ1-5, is SQTIHQWPATLVQPVGSPLSLECTVEGTSNPNLYWYRQAAGRGLQLLFYSVGIGQISSEVPQNLSASRPQDRQFILSSKKLLLSDSGFYLCAWSATGGFSNQPQHFGDGTRLSIL.

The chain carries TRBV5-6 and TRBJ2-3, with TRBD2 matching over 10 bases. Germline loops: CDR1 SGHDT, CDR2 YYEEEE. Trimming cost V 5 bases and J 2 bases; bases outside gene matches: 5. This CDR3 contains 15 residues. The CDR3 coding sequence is TGTGCCAGCAGTATAGCGGGGGGATCCACAGATACGCAGTATTTT. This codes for CASSIAGGSTDTQYF.

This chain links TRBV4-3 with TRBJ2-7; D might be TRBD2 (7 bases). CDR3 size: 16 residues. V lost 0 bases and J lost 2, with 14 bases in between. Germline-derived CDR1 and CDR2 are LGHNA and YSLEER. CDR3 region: CASSQEDGGPPYEQYF. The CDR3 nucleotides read TGCGCCAGCAGCCAAGAAGACGGGGGGCCACCCTACGAGCAGTACTTC.

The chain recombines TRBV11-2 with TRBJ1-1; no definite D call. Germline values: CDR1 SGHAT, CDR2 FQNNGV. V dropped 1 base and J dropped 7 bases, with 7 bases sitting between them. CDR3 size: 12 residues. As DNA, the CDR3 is TGTGCCAGCAGCTTAGCCAGATTTGAAGCTTTCTTT. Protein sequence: CASSLARFEAFF. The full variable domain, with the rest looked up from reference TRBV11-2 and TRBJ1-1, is EAGVAQSPRYKIIEKRQSVAFWCNPISGHATLYWYQQILGQGPKLLIQFQNNGVVDDSQLPKDRFSAERLKGVDSTLKIQPAKLEDSAVYLCASSLARFEAFFGQGTRLTVV.

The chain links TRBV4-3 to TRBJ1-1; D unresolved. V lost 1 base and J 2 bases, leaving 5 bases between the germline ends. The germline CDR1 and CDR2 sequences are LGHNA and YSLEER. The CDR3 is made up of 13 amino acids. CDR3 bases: TGCGCCAGCAGCCAAGGCGGTAACACTGAAGCTTTCTTT. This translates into CASSQGGNTEAFF.

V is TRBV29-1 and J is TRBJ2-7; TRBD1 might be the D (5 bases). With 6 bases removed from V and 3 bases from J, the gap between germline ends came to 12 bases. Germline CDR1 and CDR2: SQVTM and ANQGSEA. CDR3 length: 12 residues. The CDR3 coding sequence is TGCAGCGTGCTGGACAAAGGCTACGAGCAGTACTTC. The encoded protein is CSVLDKGYEQYF.

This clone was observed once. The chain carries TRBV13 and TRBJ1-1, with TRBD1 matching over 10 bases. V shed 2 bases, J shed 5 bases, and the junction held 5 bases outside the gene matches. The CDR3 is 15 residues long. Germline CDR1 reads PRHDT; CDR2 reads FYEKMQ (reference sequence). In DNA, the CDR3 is TGTGCCAGCAGCTTATGGACAGGGGGGAGGACTGAAGCTTTCTTT. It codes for CASSLWTGGRTEAFF.

CDR3 DNA sequence: TGTGCCAGCAGCTTAGCTCCACTTGGACAGTTGTGGAGTTACAATGAGCAGTTCTTC. Protein product: CASSLAPLGQLWSYNEQFF. The chain links TRBV7-9 to TRBJ2-1; perhaps TRBD1 as D (6 bases). The CDR3 is 19 amino acids. Trimming took off 0 bases at V and 4 bases at J, with 22 bases between the two ends. Germline V gives CDR1 SEHNR, CDR2 FQNEAQ (reference sequence).

CDR3 nucleotides: TGTGCCAGCCATGACACGACAGGGCGCTATGGCTACACCTTC. Protein product: CASHDTTGRYGYTF. The rearrangement joins TRBV7-8 to TRBJ1-2; 7 bases match TRBD1. J was trimmed by 4 bases and V by 8 bases; bases with no gene match: 10. The CDR3 length is 14 residues. The germline CDR1 and CDR2 sequences are SGHVS and FQNEAQ.

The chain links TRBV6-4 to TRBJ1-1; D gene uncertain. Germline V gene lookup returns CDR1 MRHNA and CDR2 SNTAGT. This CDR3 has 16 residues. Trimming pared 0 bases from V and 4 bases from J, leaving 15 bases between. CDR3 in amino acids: CASSDSFGPGSTEAFF. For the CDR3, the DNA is TGTGCCAGCAGTGACTCGTTTGGGCCGGGGTCCACTGAAGCTTTCTTT.

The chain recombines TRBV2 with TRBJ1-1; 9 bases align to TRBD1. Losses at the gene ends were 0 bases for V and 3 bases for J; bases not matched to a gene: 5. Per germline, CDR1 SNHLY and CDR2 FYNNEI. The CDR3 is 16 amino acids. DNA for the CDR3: TGTGCCAGCAGTGAAGCGCTGGGACAGGGCGACACTGAAGCTTTCTTT. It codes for CASSEALGQGDTEAFF.

CDR3 sequence reads: CAWTPTLPSEQFF. CDR3 in DNA: TGTGCCTGGACCCCGACTCTGCCGAGTGAGCAGTTCTTC. The rearrangement uses TRBV30 and TRBJ2-1; D uncertain. V was trimmed by 4 bases and J by 9 bases, leaving 16 bases between them. The CDR3 consists of 13 residues. Germline CDR1 and CDR2: GTSNPN and SVGIG (reference sequence).

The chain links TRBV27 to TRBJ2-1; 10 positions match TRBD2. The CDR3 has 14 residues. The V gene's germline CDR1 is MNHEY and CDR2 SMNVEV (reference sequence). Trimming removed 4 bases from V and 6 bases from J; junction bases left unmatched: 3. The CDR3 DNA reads TGTGCCAGCAGTTGGAGCGGGGGGGCCAATGAGCAGTTCTTC. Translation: CASSWSGGANEQFF.